One T cell receptor beta chain is described in this entry. Its specific antigen is unknown. No base-level quality is on record; no much larger clone is a single base apart. The data were obtained in a study of blood T cell repertoires in COVID-19 (TCRdb year 2020). Study-level background: The collaborator samples originated in the United States, Italy and Spain and spanned the acute and convalescent phases of COVID-19. The prospective study material was composed of cDNA or gDNA derived from T cells, B-cell-depleted T cells, or PBMCs. Subjects who had been exposed to COVID-19, were actively infected with it, or had recovered from it provided the deeply sampled blood TCRbeta repertoires that made up the dataset. The repertoires were released in a freely available public database intended as a resource for research on the immune response to SARS-CoV-2. Samples came from the ongoing ImmuneRACE study (first 160 participants) plus 1,254 subjects from 6 global collaborators. Sample metadata almost always included a de-identified subject ID, COVID-19 status, age in years and sex. Where available, HLA class I and class II types were obtained from metadata supplied by the sample provider rather than from assay-based typing.

Results and caveats for the whole study, not just this receptor: The amount of clinical and demographic metadata varied by source and participant and was provided uncurated.

TCRbeta CDR3 regions were amplified from genomic DNA by means of the immunoSEQ Assay, a bias-controlled multiplex PCR. From the authors' description of their analysis: Within the assay, amplification of reference gene primers was used to estimate how many nucleated cells each sample contained. Sequence reads were collapsed and filtered to measure the absolute abundance of every unique TCRbeta CDR3 rearrangement. For each sample, productive Simpson clonality was calculated as the square root of Simpson's diversity index over productive rearrangements. Imported from immuneACCESS, the table was reduced by TCRdb to in-frame sequences with V and J called. These copies leave out some clones; in studies compared against another copy, an unresolved V gene accounts for under half, and the cause of the remainder is not known. That table supplies the V and J calls and clone size; D and trimming were determined from the DNA. This sample is represented by roughly 140,000 clones; 75% to 90% of them were singletons. The ten largest account for 2.4% of the sample.

The collaborating institutions used their own protocols to collect whole blood in K2EDTA tubes. Collaborator samples were shipped for TCRbeta analysis as frozen whole blood, isolated PBMCs, or DNA extracted from either sample type. The sequenced material came from peripheral blood. This TCR was recovered from a woman aged 70-85 years with acute or convalescent COVID-19.

The DNA is as follows: TGCGCCAGCAGCCAGACGATTTCTCTGGGACTAGCGGGGGGTAATGAGCAGTTCTTC. This codes for CASSQTISLGLAGGNEQFF. The chain is made from TRBV4-3 and TRBJ2-1; TRBD2 fits 15 bases in the junction. CDR1 and CDR2 were assigned from the germline V gene as LGHNA and YSLEER. The CDR3 spans 19 residues, from the cysteine through the phenylalanine. Just the 57-base CDR3 DNA is kept, in frame starting at base 1. V is pruned by 3 bases and J by 7 bases, leaving 13 bases of the junction without a gene match.